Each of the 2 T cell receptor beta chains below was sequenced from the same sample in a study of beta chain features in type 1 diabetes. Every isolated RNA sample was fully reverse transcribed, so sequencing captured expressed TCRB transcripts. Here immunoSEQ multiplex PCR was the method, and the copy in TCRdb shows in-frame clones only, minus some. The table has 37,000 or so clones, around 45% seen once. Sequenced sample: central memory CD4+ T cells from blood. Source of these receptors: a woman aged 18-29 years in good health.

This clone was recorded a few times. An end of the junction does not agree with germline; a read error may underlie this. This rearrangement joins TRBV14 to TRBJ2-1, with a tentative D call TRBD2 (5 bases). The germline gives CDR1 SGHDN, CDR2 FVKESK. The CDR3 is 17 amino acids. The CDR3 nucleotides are TGTGCCAGCAGCCAAGAACTAGGGTATAGTTCCTCCAATGAGCAGTTCTTC. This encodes CASSQELGYSSSNEQFF.

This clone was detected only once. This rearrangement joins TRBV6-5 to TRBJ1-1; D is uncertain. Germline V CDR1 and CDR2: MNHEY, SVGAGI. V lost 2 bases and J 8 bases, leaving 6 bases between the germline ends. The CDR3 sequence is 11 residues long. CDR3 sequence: CASSYAREAFF. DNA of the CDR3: TGTGCCAGCAGTTACGCCAGAGAAGCTTTCTTT.